This TCR beta chain was identified during a study of spatial heterogeneity in lung cancer. This sample's time point: sample taken at primary tumor resection. TCRdb fed the 5' RACE reads into MiXCR, producing one record per CDR3 protein. The table lists some 1,700 distinct CDR3 sequences, 9.5% to 15% of them singletons. This clonotype was seen more than once but under ten times. The V gene end was trimmed by 3 bases and the J gene end by 3 bases; junction bases not matched to a gene: 6. The germline CDR1 and CDR2 sequences are MNHEY and SVGEGT. The length of the CDR3 is 16 residues. This specimen consisted of normal lung tissue next to the tumor, obtained at surgery. The clonotype originates from a female donor with early-stage non-small cell lung cancer. The chain couples TRBV6-2 or TRBV6-3 to TRBJ2-1, with 9 nucleotides matching TRBD1. As DNA, the CDR3 is TGTGCCAGCAGTTATACGGGACAGGGTCGCTACAATGAGCAGTTCTTC. It translates to CASSYTGQGRYNEQFF.